This paragraph reports one TCR beta chain. Germline V gene lookup returns CDR1 SGHDT and CDR2 YYEEEE. The V end lost 2 bases, the J end lost 0 bases, and 8 bases lay between the germline ends. The CDR3 runs to 14 residues. Sequencing of TCRB used Survey level resolution. TCRdb's copy holds only in-frame clones and misses some; the assay was immunoSEQ multiplex PCR. The repertoire has some 13,000 clones, 78% of them found once; the top ten carry around 0.5%. This sample is drawn from a study of follicular helper T cells after annual influenza vaccination. Documented time point: 2014-2015 season, pre-vaccination.

The receptor was derived from an adult who received the influenza vaccine. The specimen comprised CXCR5- memory CD4+ T cells sorted from blood, sampled on the day of influenza vaccination. The chain employs TRBV5-6 and TRBJ1-1; D is undetermined. CDR3 protein: CASSLGSMNTEAFF. The CDR3 nucleotides are TGTGCCAGCAGCTTAGGGAGCATGAACACTGAAGCTTTCTTT.